The 23 T cell receptor beta chains reported below all come from one sample, sequenced in a study of blood T cell repertoires in COVID-19 (dated by TCRdb to the early 2020s). The library was generated by the immunoSEQ multiplex PCR assay. TCRdb mirrors the immuneACCESS table, restricted to in-frame sequences. Some clones are absent from its copies; in checked studies, under half trace to an unresolved V gene, and the reason for the others is unknown. A total of tens of thousands of clones appear in this sample, 80% to 90% of them only once. The ten largest clones add up to roughly 8.1% of the sample. What was sequenced was peripheral blood. All receptors come from a woman in her 70s with acute or convalescent COVID-19.

This rearrangement joins TRBV3-1 (or the pseudogene TRBV3-2) to TRBJ2-1; the D gene is possibly TRBD2 (6 bases). There are 16 residues in the CDR3. With 0 bases removed from V and 5 bases from J, the gap between germline ends came to 14 bases. CDR1 is LGHDT and CDR2 is YNNKEL in the germline V gene (reference sequence). The CDR3 loop reads CASSQDPSGRHNEQFF. The CDR3 DNA follows: TGTGCCAGCAGCCAAGATCCGAGCGGGCGGCACAATGAGCAGTTCTTC.

This sequence joins TRBV5-1 and TRBJ2-2; TRBD2 agrees at 11 bases. This CDR3 spans 16 amino acids. V was clipped by 4 bases and J by 5 bases; unmatched bases: 7. Germline V gene data show CDR1 as SGHRS and CDR2 as YFSETQ. The CDR3 is CASSIPGLAETGELFF. The CDR3 DNA sequence: TGCGCCAGCAGCATACCGGGACTAGCGGAGACCGGGGAGCTGTTTTTT.

This clone was observed once. The rearrangement links TRBV11-2 to TRBJ1-5, with no clear D. This CDR3 contains 13 residues. Germline-derived CDR1 and CDR2 are SGHAT and FQNNGV. The germline V and J ends were trimmed by 0 bases and 6 bases, with 6 bases remaining between them. The CDR3 loop is CASSLERGQPQHF. The CDR3 DNA reads TGTGCCAGCAGCTTAGAACGAGGTCAGCCCCAGCATTTT.

The chain has TRBV7-9 and TRBJ1-4; possibly TRBD1 for D (5 bases). Between the trimmed V and J ends, which lost 0 bases and 3 bases, there was a span of 11 bases. Germline-derived CDR1 and CDR2 are SEHNR and FQNEAQ (reference sequence). The CDR3 is 16 amino acids. The CDR3 sequence: CASSLAETGANEKLFF. As DNA, the CDR3 is TGTGCCAGCAGCTTAGCGGAAACGGGGGCTAATGAAAAACTGTTTTTT.

This sequence joins TRBV5-1 and TRBJ1-2, with 8 bases that match TRBD1. CDR3 size: 13 residues. The germline CDR1 and CDR2 sequences are SGHRS and YFSETQ. J lost 6 bases, V lost 4 bases, and 5 bases had no gene match. Written as DNA, the CDR3 is TGCGCCAGCAGCAGCGGACAGGGTGATGGCTACACCTTC. It yields the protein CASSSGQGDGYTF. Drawing the rest from reference TRBV5-1 and TRBJ1-2, the complete variable domain is KAGVTQTPRYLIKTRGQQVTLSCSPISGHRSVSWYQQTPGQGLQFLFEYFSETQRNKGNFPGRFSGRQFSNSRSEMNVSTLELGDSALYLCASSSGQGDGYTFGSGTRLTVV.

The chain joins TRBV19 to TRBJ2-1; TRBD1 aligns across 9 bases. Per the germline V gene, CDR1 is LNHDA and CDR2 is SQIVND (reference sequence). This CDR3 spans 15 amino acids. V lost 5 bases to trimming and J lost 6 bases; unmatched junction nucleotides: 8. This CDR3 is CASSDDRGGFNEQFF. The DNA of the CDR3 is TGTGCCAGTAGTGATGACAGGGGGGGCTTCAATGAGCAGTTCTTC.

The gene calls are TRBV15 and TRBJ2-7; 9 bases agree with TRBD1. This CDR3 region has 14 residues. V lost 4 bases, J lost 7 bases, and 8 bases stayed unmatched. CDR1 is LNHNV, CDR2 YYDKDF, per germline (reference sequence). The CDR3 bases are TGTGCCACCAGCACCGGACAGGGGACTTGGGAGCAGTACTTC. This encodes CATSTGQGTWEQYF.

This rearrangement joins TRBV3-1 (or the pseudogene TRBV3-2) to TRBJ2-3, with D uncertain. This CDR3 has 16 residues. Per germline, CDR1 LGHDT and CDR2 YNNKEL (reference sequence). Trimming took off 0 bases at V and 2 bases at J, with 12 bases between the two ends. This chain's CDR3 is CASSQDMGSSTDTQYF. The CDR3, as DNA: TGTGCCAGCAGCCAAGATATGGGCAGTTCCACAGATACGCAGTATTTT.

The chain links TRBV27 to TRBJ1-1; D not resolved. V dropped 2 bases and J dropped 11 bases, with 15 bases sitting between them. Germline V gene data show CDR1 as MNHEY and CDR2 as SMNVEV (reference sequence). This CDR3 region has 13 residues. CDR3 bases: TGTGCCAGCAGTTTAGATTTGGGAGACCCGGCTTTCTTT. Protein product: CASSLDLGDPAFF.

This clone was counted a single time. The junction does not match germline at one end; this may be a read error. The chain joins TRBV27 to TRBJ1-1; D uncertain. The CDR3 consists of 13 residues. Germline V CDR1 and CDR2: MNHEY, SMNVEV (reference sequence). CDR3 coding DNA: TGTGCCAGCAGTCCATACGAGAACGGGGAAGTGCAATTT. Its protein is CASSPYENGEVQF.

The chain recombines TRBV18 with TRBJ1-6; 9 nucleotides line up with TRBD1. Germline CDR1 reads KGHSH; CDR2 reads LQKENI. The CDR3 runs to 15 residues. V was clipped by 6 bases and J by 8 bases; unmatched bases: 8. The CDR3 here is CASSQARQGDSPLHF. The CDR3 bases are TGTGCCAGCTCGCAGGCTCGACAGGGGGATTCACCCCTCCACTTT.

The chain links TRBV29-1 to TRBJ2-5; 11 nucleotides align to TRBD1. The V gene's germline CDR1 is SQVTM and CDR2 ANQGSEA. This CDR3 region has 15 residues. V lost 2 bases, J lost 4 bases, and 6 bases stayed unmatched. DNA of the CDR3: TGCAGCGTTGAAAGGGGGACAGGGGGTCCAGAGACCCAGTACTTC. Translating gives CSVERGTGGPETQYF.

The chain couples TRBV7-3 to TRBJ2-1; 7 bases align to TRBD2. After removal of 5 bases from V and 0 bases from J, the junction contained 7 bases not matched to a gene. Germline-derived CDR1 and CDR2 are SGHTA and FQGTGA. The CDR3 is 16 amino acids. In DNA, the CDR3 is TGTGCCAGCAGCCGGGGACTATCGGTCTCCTACAATGAGCAGTTCTTC. The encoded protein is CASSRGLSVSYNEQFF.

The chain employs TRBV2 and TRBJ2-2; 8 bases fit TRBD1. Germline assignment: CDR1 SNHLY and CDR2 FYNNEI. V shed 7 bases, J shed 4 bases, and the junction held 11 bases outside the gene matches. The CDR3 is made up of 16 amino acids. CDR3 sequence reads: CASNYAGTGITGELFF. In DNA form, the CDR3 reads TGTGCCAGCAATTACGCCGGGACAGGAATCACCGGGGAGCTGTTTTTT.

The chain is built from TRBV6-2 or TRBV6-3 and TRBJ1-2; TRBD1 is a possible D gene (5 bases). V lost 2 bases and J lost 6, with 10 bases in between. This CDR3 is built from 13 residues. CDR1 is MNHEY, CDR2 SVGEGT, per germline. Here the CDR3 DNA reads TGTGCCAGCAGTTACCGGGGGAGCCATGGCTACACCTTC. It is translated as CASSYRGSHGYTF.

This rearrangement joins TRBV6-1 to TRBJ1-1, with D possibly TRBD1 on 6 matching bases. Between the trimmed V and J ends, which lost 3 bases and 4 bases, there was a span of 15 bases. Germline-derived CDR1 and CDR2 are MNHNS and SASEGT. The CDR3 length is 15 residues. CDR3 amino acids: CASSDQGRGATEAFF. The CDR3 coding sequence is TGTGCCAGCAGTGATCAAGGACGGGGGGCCACTGAAGCTTTCTTT.

The chain couples TRBV12-3 or TRBV12-4 to TRBJ2-7; TRBD2 might be the D (5 bases). With 6 bases removed from V and 4 bases from J, the gap between germline ends came to 13 bases. The CDR3 runs to 13 residues. This chain's CDR3 is CASSPGRRYEQYF. The DNA for the CDR3 is TGTGCCAGCAGCCCCGGCAGGAGGTACGAGCAGTACTTC.

The CDR3: CASSEPGQGGKLFF. Here the CDR3 DNA reads TGCGCCAGCAGCGAACCGGGACAAGGGGGAAAACTGTTTTTT. This chain connects TRBV5-1 to TRBJ1-4, with TRBD1 as a possible D gene (6 bases). The V gene lost 4 bases and the J gene lost 10 bases, with 17 bases spanning the gap. This CDR3 contains 14 residues. CDR1 and CDR2 (germline): SGHRS, YFSETQ.

This clone was detected only once. The gene calls are TRBV30 and TRBJ1-5; D perhaps matches TRBD1 (6 bases). Germline V gene sequence: CDR1 GTSNPN, CDR2 SVGIG (reference sequence). The CDR3 is 15 amino acids. V lost 0 bases, J lost 0 bases, and 9 bases lay in between. The CDR3 DNA reads as TGTGCCTGGAGTGTAGGGACATCTAGCAATCAGCCCCAGCATTTT. Residues: CAWSVGTSSNQPQHF. Supplemented by reference TRBV30 and TRBJ1-5, the full variable domain reads SQTIHQWPATLVQPVGSPLSLECTVEGTSNPNLYWYRQAAGRGLQLLFYSVGIGQISSEVPQNLSASRPQDRQFILSSKKLLLSDSGFYLCAWSVGTSSNQPQHFGDGTRLSIL.

J is TRBJ2-3 and V is TRBV5-1; perhaps TRBD2 as D (5 bases). The CDR3 extends over 15 amino acids. Trimming took 4 bases from V and 1 from J, leaving 13 bases between them. Germline V gives CDR1 SGHRS, CDR2 YFSETQ. In nucleotides, the CDR3 is TGCGCCAGCAGCCTACTAGTTAGGGGCACAGATACGCAGTATTTT. It encodes CASSLLVRGTDTQYF.

The V and J genes are TRBV5-1 and TRBJ1-2, with 7 bases matching TRBD1. The CDR3 is 14 amino acids. Per germline, CDR1 SGHRS and CDR2 YFSETQ. The junction had 5 bases not matched to a gene; V was cut back by 4 bases and J by 2 bases. As DNA, the CDR3 is TGCGCCAGCAGCCCACAGACAGGGAACTATGGCTACACCTTC. The encoded protein is CASSPQTGNYGYTF.

V and J are TRBV7-7 and TRBJ2-1, with 7 bases fitting TRBD2. V shed 5 bases and J 4 bases; nucleotides not matched to a gene: 5. CDR1 and CDR2 from the germline V gene are SSHAT and FNYEAQ (reference sequence). There are 14 residues in the CDR3. The CDR3 loop is CASSRLARYNEQFF. As DNA, the CDR3 is TGTGCCAGCAGCCGACTAGCCAGATACAATGAGCAGTTCTTC.

With respect to this clone: Germline is not matched at one junction end, which may reflect a read error. The chain carries TRBV6-1 and TRBJ2-7; TRBD1 agrees at 9 bases. This CDR3 has 14 residues. Germline-derived CDR1 and CDR2 are MNHNS and SASEGT. CDR3 loop: CASSEARDWDRENF. The DNA of the CDR3 is TGTGCCAGCAGTGAAGCGCGGGATTGGGACAGGGAAAACTTC.